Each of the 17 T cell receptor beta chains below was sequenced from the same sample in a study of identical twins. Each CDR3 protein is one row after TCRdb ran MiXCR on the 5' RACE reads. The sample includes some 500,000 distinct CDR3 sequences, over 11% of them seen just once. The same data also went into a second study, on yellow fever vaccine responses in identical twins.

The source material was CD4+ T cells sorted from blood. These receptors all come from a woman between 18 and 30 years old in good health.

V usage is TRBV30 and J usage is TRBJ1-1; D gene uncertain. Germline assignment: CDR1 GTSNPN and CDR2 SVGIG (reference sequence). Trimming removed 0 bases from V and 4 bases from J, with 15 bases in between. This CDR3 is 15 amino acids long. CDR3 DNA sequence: TGTGCCTGGAGTGTGGGTGTGGCAGGTTTCACTGAAGCTTTCTTT. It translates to CAWSVGVAGFTEAFF.

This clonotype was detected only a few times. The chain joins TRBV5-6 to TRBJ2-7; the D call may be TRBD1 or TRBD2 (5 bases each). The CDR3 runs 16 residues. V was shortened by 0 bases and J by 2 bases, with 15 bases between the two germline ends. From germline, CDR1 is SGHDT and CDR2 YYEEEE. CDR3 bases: TGTGCCAGCAGCTTGGCCCCCGTAGGGACGACCTACGAGCAGTACTTC. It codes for CASSLAPVGTTYEQYF.

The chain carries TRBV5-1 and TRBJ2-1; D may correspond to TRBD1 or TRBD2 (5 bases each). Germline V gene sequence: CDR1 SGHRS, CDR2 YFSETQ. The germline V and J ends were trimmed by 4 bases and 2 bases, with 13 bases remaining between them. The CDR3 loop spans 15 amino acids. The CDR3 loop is CASSLTGPTYNEQFF. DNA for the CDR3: TGCGCCAGCAGCCTAACGGGACCGACCTACAATGAGCAGTTCTTC.

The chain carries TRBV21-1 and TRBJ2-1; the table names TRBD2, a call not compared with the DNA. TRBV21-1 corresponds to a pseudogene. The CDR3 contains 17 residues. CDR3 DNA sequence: TGTGCCAGCAGCAGATTAATCCTCGGGAGTGGGTTCAATGAGCAGTTCTTC. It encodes CASSRLILGSGFNEQFF.

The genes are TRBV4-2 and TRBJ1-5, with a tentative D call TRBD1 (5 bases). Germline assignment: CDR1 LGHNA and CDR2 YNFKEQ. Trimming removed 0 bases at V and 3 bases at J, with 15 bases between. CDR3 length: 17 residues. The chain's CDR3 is CASSQDGAGTLNQPQHF. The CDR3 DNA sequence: TGTGCCAGCAGCCAAGATGGGGCGGGGACTCTCAATCAGCCCCAGCATTTT.

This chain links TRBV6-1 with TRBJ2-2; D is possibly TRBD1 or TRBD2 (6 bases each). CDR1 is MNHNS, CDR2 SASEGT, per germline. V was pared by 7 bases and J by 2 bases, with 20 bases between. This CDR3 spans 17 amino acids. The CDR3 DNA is TGTGCCAGCACTCAAAATGCGGGACATTTTAACACCGGGGAGCTGTTTTTT. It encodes CASTQNAGHFNTGELFF.

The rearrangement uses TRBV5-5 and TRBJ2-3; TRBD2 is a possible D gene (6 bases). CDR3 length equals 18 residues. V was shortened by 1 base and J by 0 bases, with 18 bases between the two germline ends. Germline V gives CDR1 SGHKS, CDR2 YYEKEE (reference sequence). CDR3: CASSLSRGTKSSTDTQYF. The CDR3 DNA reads TGTGCCAGCAGCTTGTCCCGGGGGACCAAATCAAGCACAGATACGCAGTATTTT.

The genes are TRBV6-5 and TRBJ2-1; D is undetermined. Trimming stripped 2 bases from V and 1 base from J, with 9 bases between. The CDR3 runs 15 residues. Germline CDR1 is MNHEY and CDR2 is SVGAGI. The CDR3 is CASSYELSSYNEQFF. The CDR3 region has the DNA TGTGCCAGCAGTTACGAACTATCGTCCTACAATGAGCAGTTCTTC.

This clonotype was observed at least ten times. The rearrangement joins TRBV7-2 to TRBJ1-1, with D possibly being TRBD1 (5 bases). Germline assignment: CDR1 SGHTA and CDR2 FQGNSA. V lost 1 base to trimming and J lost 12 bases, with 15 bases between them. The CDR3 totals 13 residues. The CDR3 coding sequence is TGTGCCAGCAGCTTAGAAGGGACTCAGCGAACTTTCTTT. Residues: CASSLEGTQRTFF.

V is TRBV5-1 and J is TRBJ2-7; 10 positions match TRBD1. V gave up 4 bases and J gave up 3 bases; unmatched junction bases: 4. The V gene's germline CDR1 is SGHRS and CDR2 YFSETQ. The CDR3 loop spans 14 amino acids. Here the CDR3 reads CASSPGQGIYEQYF. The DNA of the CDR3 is TGCGCCAGCAGCCCGGGACAGGGGATCTACGAGCAGTACTTC.

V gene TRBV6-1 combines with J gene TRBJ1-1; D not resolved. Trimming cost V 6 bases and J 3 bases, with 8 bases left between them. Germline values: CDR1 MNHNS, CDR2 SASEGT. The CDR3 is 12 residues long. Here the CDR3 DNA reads TGTGCCAGCAGATTTAGGGACACTGAAGCTTTCTTT. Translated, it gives CASRFRDTEAFF.

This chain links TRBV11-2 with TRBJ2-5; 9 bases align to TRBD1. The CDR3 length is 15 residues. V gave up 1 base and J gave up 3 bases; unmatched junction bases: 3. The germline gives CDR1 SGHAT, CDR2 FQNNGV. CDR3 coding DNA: TGTGCCAGCAGCTTAGGGGGACAGGGAAAAGAGACCCAGTACTTC. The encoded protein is CASSLGGQGKETQYF.

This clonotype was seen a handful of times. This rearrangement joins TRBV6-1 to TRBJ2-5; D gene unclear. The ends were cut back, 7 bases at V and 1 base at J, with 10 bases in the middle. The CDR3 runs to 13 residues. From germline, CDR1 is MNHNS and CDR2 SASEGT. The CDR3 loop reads CASKRWAQETQYF. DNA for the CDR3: TGTGCCAGCAAACGCTGGGCCCAAGAGACCCAGTACTTC.

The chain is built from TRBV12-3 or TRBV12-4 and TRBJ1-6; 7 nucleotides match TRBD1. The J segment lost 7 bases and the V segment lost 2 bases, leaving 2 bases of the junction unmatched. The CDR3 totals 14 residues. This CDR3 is CASSLIQGNSPLHF. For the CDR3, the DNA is TGTGCCAGCAGTTTAATACAGGGGAATTCACCCCTCCACTTT.

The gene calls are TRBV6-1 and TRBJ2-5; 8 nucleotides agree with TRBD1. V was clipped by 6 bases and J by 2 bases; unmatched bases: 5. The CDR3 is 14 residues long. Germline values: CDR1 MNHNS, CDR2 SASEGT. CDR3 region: CASSGDRGQETQYF. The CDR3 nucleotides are TGTGCCAGCAGCGGTGACAGGGGACAAGAGACCCAGTACTTC.

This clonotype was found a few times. CDR3 coding DNA: TGCAGTGCTGCACCTCTAGCAAGGGCCTACAATGAGCAGTTCTTC. Its protein product is CSAAPLARAYNEQFF. This sequence joins TRBV20-1 and TRBJ2-1, with D tentatively TRBD2 (5 bases). This CDR3 contains 15 residues. Germline V lookup: CDR1 DFQATT, CDR2 SNEGSKA (reference sequence). With 5 bases removed from V and 2 bases from J, the gap between germline ends came to 16 bases.

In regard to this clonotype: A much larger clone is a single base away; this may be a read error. The CDR3 here is CASNSRPGLALTYEQYF. Here the CDR3 DNA reads TGTGCCAGCAATTCCCGTCCGGGACTAGCGCTTACCTACGAGCAGTACTTC. The chain has TRBV6-5 and TRBJ2-7; TRBD2 aligns across 10 bases. Germline trimming cut 7 bases from V and 2 bases from J; bases unmatched to any gene: 14. Germline assignment: CDR1 MNHEY and CDR2 SVGAGI. This CDR3 is 17 amino acids long.